This TCR beta chain was obtained from a study of cytomegalovirus exposure and HLA in healthy donors. In germline, CDR1 is MNHEY, CDR2 SMNVEV (reference sequence). Trimming took 6 bases from V and 8 from J; bases not matched to a gene: 6. The CDR3 length is 13 residues. The PCR ran on 60 Vbeta and 13 Jbeta primers. Clones were sequenced by immunoSEQ multiplex PCR, and TCRdb holds only the in-frame ones, with some missing. The sample carries about 120,000 clones, 7% to 9.5% recorded once. In the case of this clone: Antigen unknown.

Samples came from healthy bone marrow donors. Study conclusions and caveats: Versus the roughly 690-donor mean, an Asian-associated ancestry cluster reportedly showed fewer N-insertions in a later analysis.

The clonotype originates from a woman aged 40-49 years in good health and CMV-seropositive. Input material: PBMCs. The chain recombines TRBV27 with TRBJ1-4; 7 nucleotides agree with TRBD1. In nucleotides, the CDR3 is TGTGCCAGCAGGAAAGGGGGCGTGGAAAAACTGTTTTTT. Translation: CASRKGGVEKLFF. The full variable domain, with the rest looked up from reference TRBV27 and TRBJ1-4, is EAQVTQNPRYLITVTGKKLTVTCSQNMNHEYMSWYRQDPGLGLRQIYYSMNVEVTDKGDVPEGYKVSRKEKRNFPLILESPSPNQTSLYFCASRKGGVEKLFFGSGTQLSVL.